This entry lists 14 T cell receptor beta chains sequenced from one sample in a study of identical twins. TCRdb itself ran the 5' RACE reads through MiXCR, one entry per CDR3 protein. This sample has 200,000 to 300,000 distinct CDR3 sequences, with approximately 7% found just once. The same sample was also studied in work on yellow fever vaccine responses in identical twins.

The source material was memory (CD45RO+) T cells sorted from blood. These receptors were taken from a young woman in good health.

The sample holds many counts of this clonotype. V is TRBV7-9 and J is TRBJ2-1, with D perhaps TRBD1 (6 bases). Germline CDR1 SEHNR, CDR2 FQNEAQ (reference sequence). Trimming took off 6 bases at V and 15 bases at J, with 18 bases between the two ends. CDR3 length: 12 residues. The CDR3 DNA is TGTGCCAGCAGTAAGACAGGTCTTGGTCCGTTCTTC. Protein: CASSKTGLGPFF.

This clonotype was seen more than once but under ten times. The rearrangement joins TRBV20-1 to TRBJ2-7, with TRBD2 matching over 10 bases. CDR1 DFQATT and CDR2 SNEGSKA come from the germline V gene (reference sequence). The length of the CDR3 is 18 residues. V lost 0 bases and J lost 2; bases outside the gene matches: 13. CDR3 protein: CSARDPVDSGGIPYEQYV. DNA for the CDR3: TGCAGTGCTAGAGACCCGGTTGATAGCGGGGGGATCCCCTACGAGCAGTACGTC.

The chain links TRBV13 to TRBJ2-1; 8 nucleotides align to TRBD2. The CDR3 covers 19 residues. Germline loops: CDR1 PRHDT, CDR2 FYEKMQ (reference sequence). V shed 2 bases and J 2 bases; nucleotides not matched to a gene: 14. This CDR3 reads CASSLRGGGSGNTYNEQFF. Written as DNA, the CDR3 is TGTGCCAGCAGCTTAAGGGGCGGGGGTAGCGGGAATACCTACAATGAGCAGTTCTTC.

The chain carries TRBV12-2 and TRBJ2-5; the D call in the table, TRBD2, was not verified against the DNA. TRBV12-2 corresponds to a pseudogene. The CDR3 sequence is 21 residues long. The CDR3 nucleotides read TGTGCAAGTCGCTTACCTCACACCCGACTAGCGGGAGCGGGAGACCAAGAGACCCAGTACTTC. Translating gives CASRLPHTRLAGAGDQETQYF.

V and J are TRBV6-1 and TRBJ2-7, with TRBD2 matching over 15 bases. The V gene's germline CDR1 is MNHNS and CDR2 SASEGT. The junction had 5 bases not matched to a gene; V was cut back by 7 bases and J by 7 bases. The CDR3 sequence is 14 residues long. The CDR3 nucleotides are TGTGCCAGCACATCGGGGACTAGCGGGAGGGAGCAGTACTTC. It encodes CASTSGTSGREQYF.

There are a few counts of this clonotype. The gene calls are TRBV19 and TRBJ2-7; D is unclear. CDR1 and CDR2 (germline): LNHDA, SQIVND (reference sequence). CDR3 length: 13 amino acids. The V gene lost 6 bases and the J gene lost 0 bases, with 9 bases spanning the gap. The CDR3 spells CASSLTSSYEQYV. The CDR3 DNA sequence: TGTGCCAGTAGCCTTACCTCCTCCTACGAGCAGTACGTC.

This clonotype was recorded a few times. The V call is TRBV5-1, the J call TRBJ2-1, with 8 bases lining up with TRBD2. Germline V gives CDR1 SGHRS, CDR2 YFSETQ. There are 18 residues in the CDR3. The ends lost 0 bases at V and 4 bases at J; junction bases unmatched: 12. CDR3 sequence reads: CASSLGLKGSGIYNEQFF. The CDR3 bases are TGCGCCAGCAGCTTGGGGTTAAAGGGTAGCGGGATTTACAATGAGCAGTTCTTC.

The chain links TRBV7-8 to TRBJ2-5; 8 nucleotides line up with TRBD2. CDR1 and CDR2 (germline): SGHVS, FQNEAQ. The CDR3 is 16 residues long. V lost 5 bases and J lost 1; bases outside the gene matches: 9. The CDR3 nucleotides are TGTGCCAGCAGCGCCGGGAGGGGATTTGGCCAAGAGACCCAGTACTTC. Translation: CASSAGRGFGQETQYF.

This rearrangement joins TRBV10-1 to TRBJ2-2, with D maybe TRBD1 (6 bases). This CDR3 region has 14 residues. Per the germline V gene, CDR1 is WNHNN and CDR2 is SYGVQD (reference sequence). Trimming stripped 4 bases from V and 6 bases from J, with 12 bases between. CDR3 loop: CASSGTVGSGELFF. In DNA, the CDR3 is TGCGCCAGCAGTGGGACAGTTGGTTCCGGGGAGCTGTTTTTT.

The V gene is TRBV5-1, the J gene TRBJ2-5, with D perhaps TRBD1 (6 bases). This CDR3 is 16 amino acids long. Germline CDR1 SGHRS, CDR2 YFSETQ. The ends were cut back, 0 bases at V and 5 bases at J, with 17 bases in the middle. The CDR3 region has the DNA TGCGCCAGCAGCTTGGATATCGGACAGATGGGGGAGACCCAGTACTTC. Its translation: CASSLDIGQMGETQYF.

CDR3 nucleotide sequence: TGTGCCAGCAGTCCAACGGACGGTCTCAACGAGCAGTACTTC. Protein sequence: CASSPTDGLNEQYF. The chain is built from TRBV28 and TRBJ2-7; D not certain. V lost 5 bases and J lost 5, with 16 bases in between. The germline CDR1 and CDR2 sequences are MDHEN and SYDVKM. This CDR3 has 14 residues.

CDR3 region: CASSPDRGSYNEQFF. CDR3 bases: TGTGCCAGCAGCCCGGACAGGGGCTCCTACAATGAGCAGTTCTTC. The chain links TRBV5-6 to TRBJ2-1; 9 nucleotides agree with TRBD1. CDR3 length: 15 residues. CDR1 and CDR2 (germline): SGHDT, YYEEEE. V was pared by 4 bases and J by 0 bases, with 2 bases of the junction left unmatched. Drawing the rest from reference TRBV5-6 and TRBJ2-1, the complete variable domain is DAGVTQSPTHLIKTRGQQVTLRCSPKSGHDTVSWYQQALGQGPQFIFQYYEEEERQRGNFPDRFSGHQFPNYSSELNVNALLLGDSALYLCASSPDRGSYNEQFFGPGTRLTVL.

This clonotype was detected a few times. J is TRBJ2-7 and V is TRBV10-1; D is undetermined. The germline gives CDR1 WNHNN, CDR2 SYGVQD (reference sequence). V dropped 6 bases and J dropped 5 bases, with 8 bases sitting between them. The CDR3 consists of 11 residues. The CDR3 reads CASRRVDEQYV. The CDR3 bases are TGCGCCAGCAGGCGAGTGGACGAGCAGTACGTC.

This clonotype has ten or more counts. The chain links TRBV24-1 to TRBJ2-1; 9 positions match TRBD2. The CDR3 spans 17 residues. V shed 4 bases and J 0 bases; nucleotides not matched to a gene: 6. Germline loops: CDR1 KGHDR, CDR2 SFDVKD. The CDR3 protein is CATSDQLAGGSYNEQFF. CDR3 DNA: TGTGCCACCAGTGACCAACTAGCGGGCGGCTCCTACAATGAGCAGTTCTTC.